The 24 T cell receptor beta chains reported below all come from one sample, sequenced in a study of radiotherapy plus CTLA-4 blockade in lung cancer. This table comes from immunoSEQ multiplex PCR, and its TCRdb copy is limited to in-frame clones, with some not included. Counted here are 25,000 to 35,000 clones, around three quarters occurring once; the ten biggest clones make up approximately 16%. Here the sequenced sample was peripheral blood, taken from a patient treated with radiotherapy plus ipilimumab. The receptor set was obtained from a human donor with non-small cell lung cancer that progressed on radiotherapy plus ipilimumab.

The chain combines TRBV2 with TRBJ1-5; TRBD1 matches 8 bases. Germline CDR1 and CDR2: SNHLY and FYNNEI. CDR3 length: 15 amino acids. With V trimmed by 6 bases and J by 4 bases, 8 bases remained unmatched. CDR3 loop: CASSITGGRNQPQHF. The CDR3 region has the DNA TGTGCCAGCAGCATAACAGGGGGAAGGAATCAGCCCCAGCATTTT.

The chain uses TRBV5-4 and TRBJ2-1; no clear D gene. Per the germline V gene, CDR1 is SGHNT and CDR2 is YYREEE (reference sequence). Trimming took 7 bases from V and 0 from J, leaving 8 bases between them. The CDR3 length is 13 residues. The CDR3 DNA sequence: TGTGCCAGCGGGCCATACTCCTACAATGAGCAGTTCTTC. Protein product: CASGPYSYNEQFF. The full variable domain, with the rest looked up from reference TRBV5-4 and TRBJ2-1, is ETGVTQSPTHLIKTRGQQVTLRCSSQSGHNTVSWYQQALGQGPQFIFQYYREEENGRGNFPPRFSGLQFPNYSSELNVNALELDDSALYLCASGPYSYNEQFFGPGTRLTVL.

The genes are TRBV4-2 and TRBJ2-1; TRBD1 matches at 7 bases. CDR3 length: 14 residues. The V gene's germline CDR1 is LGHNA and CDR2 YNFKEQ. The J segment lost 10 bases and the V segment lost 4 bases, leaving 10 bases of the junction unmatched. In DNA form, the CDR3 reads TGTGCCAGCAGCCCGGTAGTACAGGGGAGCGAGCAGTTCTTC. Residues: CASSPVVQGSEQFF.

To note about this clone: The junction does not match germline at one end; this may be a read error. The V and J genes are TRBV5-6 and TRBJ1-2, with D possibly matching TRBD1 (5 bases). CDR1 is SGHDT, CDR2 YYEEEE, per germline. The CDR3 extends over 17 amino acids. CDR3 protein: CARSFGTGPAGGYGYTF. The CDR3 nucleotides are TGTGCCCGCAGCTTTGGGACCGGACCGGCGGGGGGGTATGGCTACACCTTC.

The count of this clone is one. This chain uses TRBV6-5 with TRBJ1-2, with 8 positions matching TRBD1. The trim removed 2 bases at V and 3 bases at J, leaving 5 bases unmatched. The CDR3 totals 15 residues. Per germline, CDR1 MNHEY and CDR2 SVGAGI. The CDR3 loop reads CASSYASTGDYGYTF. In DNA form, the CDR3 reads TGTGCCAGCAGTTACGCCTCGACAGGGGACTATGGCTACACCTTC.

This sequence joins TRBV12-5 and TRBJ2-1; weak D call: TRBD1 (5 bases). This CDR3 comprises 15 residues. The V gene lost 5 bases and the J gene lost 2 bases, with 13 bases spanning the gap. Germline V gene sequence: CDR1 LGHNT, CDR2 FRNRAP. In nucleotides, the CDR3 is TGTGCTAGTGGTCCAGGGTCGGCGGCCTACAATGAGCAGTTCTTC. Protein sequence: CASGPGSAAYNEQFF.

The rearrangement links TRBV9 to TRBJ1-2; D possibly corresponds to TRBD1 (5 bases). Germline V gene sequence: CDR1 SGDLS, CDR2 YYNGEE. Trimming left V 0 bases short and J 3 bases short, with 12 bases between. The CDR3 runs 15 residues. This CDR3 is CASSVGRGHHYGYTF. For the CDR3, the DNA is TGTGCCAGCAGCGTAGGTAGGGGTCACCACTATGGCTACACCTTC.

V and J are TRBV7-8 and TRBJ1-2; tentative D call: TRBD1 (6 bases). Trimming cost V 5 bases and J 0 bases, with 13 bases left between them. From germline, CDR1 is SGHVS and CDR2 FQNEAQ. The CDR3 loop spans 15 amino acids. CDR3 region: CASSPRTDSNYGYTF. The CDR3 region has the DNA TGTGCCAGCAGCCCCCGGACAGATTCTAACTATGGCTACACCTTC.

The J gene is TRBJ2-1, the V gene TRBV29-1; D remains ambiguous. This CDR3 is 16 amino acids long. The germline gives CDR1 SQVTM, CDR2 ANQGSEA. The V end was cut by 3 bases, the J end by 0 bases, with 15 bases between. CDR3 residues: CSVDGPYVSSYNEQFF. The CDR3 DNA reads TGCAGCGTTGACGGCCCGTACGTAAGCTCCTACAATGAGCAGTTCTTC.

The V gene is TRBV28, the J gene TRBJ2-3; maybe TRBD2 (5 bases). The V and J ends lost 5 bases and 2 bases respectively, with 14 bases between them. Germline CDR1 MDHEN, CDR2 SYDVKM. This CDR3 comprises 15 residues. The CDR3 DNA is TGTGCCAGCAGTGCGGGCGGTGGCTCCACAGATACGCAGTATTTT. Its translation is CASSAGGGSTDTQYF. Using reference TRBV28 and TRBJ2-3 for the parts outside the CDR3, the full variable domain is DVKVTQSSRYLVKRTGEKVFLECVQDMDHENMFWYRQDPGLGLRLIYFSYDVKMKEKGDIPEGYSVSREKKERFSLILESASTNQTSMYLCASSAGGGSTDTQYFGPGTRLTVL.

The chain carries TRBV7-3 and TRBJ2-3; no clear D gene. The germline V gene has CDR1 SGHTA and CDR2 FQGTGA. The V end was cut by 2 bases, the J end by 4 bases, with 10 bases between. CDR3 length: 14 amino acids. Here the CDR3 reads CASSLQSGPDTQYF. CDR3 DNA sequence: TGTGCCAGCAGCTTACAGAGTGGCCCAGATACGCAGTATTTT.

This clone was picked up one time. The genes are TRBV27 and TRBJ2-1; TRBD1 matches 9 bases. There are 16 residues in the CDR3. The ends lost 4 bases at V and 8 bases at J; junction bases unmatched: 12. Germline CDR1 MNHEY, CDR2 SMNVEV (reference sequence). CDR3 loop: CASSSLGTGIGDEQFF. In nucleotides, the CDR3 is TGTGCCAGCAGTTCGCTAGGGACAGGGATCGGCGATGAGCAGTTCTTC.

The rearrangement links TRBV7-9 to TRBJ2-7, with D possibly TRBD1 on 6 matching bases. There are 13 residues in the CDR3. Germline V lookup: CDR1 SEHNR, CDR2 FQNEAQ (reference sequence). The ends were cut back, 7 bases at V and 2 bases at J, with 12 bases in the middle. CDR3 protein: CASTWGQTYEQYF. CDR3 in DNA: TGTGCCAGCACCTGGGGACAAACCTACGAGCAGTACTTC.

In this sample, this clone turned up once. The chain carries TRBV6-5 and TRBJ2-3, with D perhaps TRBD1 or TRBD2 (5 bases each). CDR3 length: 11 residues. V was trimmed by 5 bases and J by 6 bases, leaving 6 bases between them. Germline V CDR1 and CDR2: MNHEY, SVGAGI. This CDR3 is CASSEGDTQYF. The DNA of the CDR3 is TGTGCCAGCAGTGAGGGGGATACGCAGTATTTT.

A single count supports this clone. The CDR3 reads CASSRAVNTEAFF. For the CDR3, the DNA is TGTGCCAGCAGTAGGGCTGTGAACACTGAAGCTTTCTTT. The chain employs TRBV6-1 and TRBJ1-1; D is uncertain. Trimming stripped 5 bases from V and 0 bases from J, with 7 bases between. The germline CDR1 and CDR2 sequences are MNHNS and SASEGT. The CDR3 has 13 amino acids.

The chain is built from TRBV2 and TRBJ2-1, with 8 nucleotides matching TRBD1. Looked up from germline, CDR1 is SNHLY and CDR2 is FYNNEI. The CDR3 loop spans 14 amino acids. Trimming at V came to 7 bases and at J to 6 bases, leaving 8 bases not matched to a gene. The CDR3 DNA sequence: TGTGCCAGCAAACTCAGGGGGCTGGGCAATGAGCAGTTCTTC. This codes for CASKLRGLGNEQFF.

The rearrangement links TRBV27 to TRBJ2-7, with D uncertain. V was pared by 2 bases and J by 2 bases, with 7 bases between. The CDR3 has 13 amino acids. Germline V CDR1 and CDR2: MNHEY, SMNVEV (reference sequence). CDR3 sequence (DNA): TGTGCCAGCAGTTTAATCGGCCCCTACGAGCAGTACTTC. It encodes CASSLIGPYEQYF.

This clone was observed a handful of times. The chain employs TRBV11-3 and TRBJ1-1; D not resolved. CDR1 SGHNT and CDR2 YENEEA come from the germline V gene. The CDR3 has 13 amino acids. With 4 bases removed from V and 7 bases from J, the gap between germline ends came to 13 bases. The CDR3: CASSSYPSNEAFF. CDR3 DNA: TGTGCCAGCAGCTCCTACCCATCGAATGAAGCTTTCTTT. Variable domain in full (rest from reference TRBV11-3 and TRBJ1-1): EAGVVQSPRYKIIEKKQPVAFWCNPISGHNTLYWYLQNLGQGPELLIRYENEEAVDDSQLPKDRFSAERLKGVDSTLKIQPAELGDSAVYLCASSSYPSNEAFFGQGTRLTVV.

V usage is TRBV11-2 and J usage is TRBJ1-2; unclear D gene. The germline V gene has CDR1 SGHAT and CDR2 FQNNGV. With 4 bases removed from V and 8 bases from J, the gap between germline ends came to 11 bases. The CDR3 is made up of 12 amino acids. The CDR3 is CASSSSSWGYTF. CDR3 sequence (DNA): TGTGCCAGCAGCTCCTCATCGTGGGGCTACACCTTC.

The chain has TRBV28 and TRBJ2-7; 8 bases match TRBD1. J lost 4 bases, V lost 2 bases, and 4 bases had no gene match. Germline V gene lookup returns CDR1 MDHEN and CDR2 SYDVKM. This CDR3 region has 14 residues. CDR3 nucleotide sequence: TGTGCCAGCAGTTTAGGCAGGGGGCTGTACGAGCAGTACTTC. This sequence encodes CASSLGRGLYEQYF.

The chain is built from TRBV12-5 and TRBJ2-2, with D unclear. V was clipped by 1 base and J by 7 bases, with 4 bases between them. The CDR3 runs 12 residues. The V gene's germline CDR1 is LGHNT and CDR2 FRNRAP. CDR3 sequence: CASGLGSGELFF. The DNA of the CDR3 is TGTGCTAGTGGTTTGGGGAGCGGGGAGCTGTTTTTT.

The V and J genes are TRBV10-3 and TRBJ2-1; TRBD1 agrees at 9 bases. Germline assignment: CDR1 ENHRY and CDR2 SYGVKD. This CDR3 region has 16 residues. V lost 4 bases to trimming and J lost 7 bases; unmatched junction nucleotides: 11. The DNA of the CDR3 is TGTGCCATCAGTGGGGGACAGGGATCAGGGGCGAATGAGCAGTTCTTC. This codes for CAISGGQGSGANEQFF.

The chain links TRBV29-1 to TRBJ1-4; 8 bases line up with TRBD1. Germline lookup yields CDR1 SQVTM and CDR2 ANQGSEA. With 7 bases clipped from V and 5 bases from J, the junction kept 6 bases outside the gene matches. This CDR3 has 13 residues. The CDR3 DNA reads TGCAGCGCCATGGGACAGGAGAATGAAAAACTGTTTTTT. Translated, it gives CSAMGQENEKLFF. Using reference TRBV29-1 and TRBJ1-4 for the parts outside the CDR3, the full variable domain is SAVISQKPSRDICQRGTSLTIQCQVDSQVTMMFWYRQQPGQSLTLIATANQGSEATYESGFVIDKFPISRPNLTFSTLTVSNMSPEDSSIYLCSAMGQENEKLFFGSGTQLSVL.

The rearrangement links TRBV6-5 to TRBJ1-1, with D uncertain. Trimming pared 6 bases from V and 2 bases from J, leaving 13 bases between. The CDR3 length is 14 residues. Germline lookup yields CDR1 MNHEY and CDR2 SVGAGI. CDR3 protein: CASSRLRDNTEAFF. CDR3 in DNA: TGTGCCAGCAGCCGCCTCAGAGATAACACTGAAGCTTTCTTT.